A single sample gave rise to the 5 T cell receptor beta chains below, sequenced in a study of blood T cell repertoires in COVID-19. Here immunoSEQ multiplex PCR was the method, and the copy in TCRdb shows in-frame clones only, minus some. The sample includes 250,000 to 350,000 clones, around 86% of them seen just once. The sample comprised peripheral blood. Receptors originate from a woman aged 50 to 60 with acute or convalescent COVID-19.

V and J are TRBV6-4 and TRBJ1-6; possible D gene TRBD1, 5 bases. Looked up from germline, CDR1 is MRHNA and CDR2 is SNTAGT. The CDR3 is 14 amino acids. V was shortened by 8 bases and J by 6 bases, with 14 bases between the two germline ends. The CDR3 bases are TGTGCCAGCGTGAGGCTAAGGGGTAATTCACCCCTCCACTTT. Translation gives CASVRLRGNSPLHF.

The chain employs TRBV9 and TRBJ1-5; possible D gene TRBD1, 5 bases. This CDR3 has 14 residues. Germline loops: CDR1 SGDLS, CDR2 YYNGEE. V was shortened by 6 bases and J by 2 bases, with 12 bases between the two germline ends. Written as DNA, the CDR3 is TGTGCCAGCACCGATGGACAAGGCAATCAGCCCCAGCATTTT. It codes for CASTDGQGNQPQHF.

The chain carries TRBV7-2 and TRBJ1-6; TRBD1 might be the D (6 bases). V lost 1 base to trimming and J lost 6 bases, with 13 bases between them. The CDR3 contains 16 residues. Germline V gene sequence: CDR1 SGHTA, CDR2 FQGNSA. CDR3 sequence (DNA): TGTGCCAGCAGCTTAGATATCCCAGGGGCTAATTCACCCCTCCACTTT. As protein: CASSLDIPGANSPLHF.

The V gene is TRBV19, the J gene TRBJ1-2; TRBD1 aligns across 9 bases. Germline values: CDR1 LNHDA, CDR2 SQIVND (reference sequence). The CDR3 runs 13 residues. V was pared by 8 bases and J by 4 bases, with 5 bases of the junction left unmatched. CDR3 region: CASRTGEPYGYTF. The CDR3, as DNA: TGTGCCAGTCGGACAGGGGAGCCCTATGGCTACACCTTC.

The chain couples TRBV11-2 to TRBJ1-2; D remains unclear. The CDR3 sequence is 12 residues long. The germline CDR1 and CDR2 sequences are SGHAT and FQNNGV. V was cut by 5 bases and J by 4 bases, with 8 bases left in between. CDR3 nucleotides: TGTGCCAGCAGCCCCTATGGCTATGGCTACACCTTC. Its protein is CASSPYGYGYTF.